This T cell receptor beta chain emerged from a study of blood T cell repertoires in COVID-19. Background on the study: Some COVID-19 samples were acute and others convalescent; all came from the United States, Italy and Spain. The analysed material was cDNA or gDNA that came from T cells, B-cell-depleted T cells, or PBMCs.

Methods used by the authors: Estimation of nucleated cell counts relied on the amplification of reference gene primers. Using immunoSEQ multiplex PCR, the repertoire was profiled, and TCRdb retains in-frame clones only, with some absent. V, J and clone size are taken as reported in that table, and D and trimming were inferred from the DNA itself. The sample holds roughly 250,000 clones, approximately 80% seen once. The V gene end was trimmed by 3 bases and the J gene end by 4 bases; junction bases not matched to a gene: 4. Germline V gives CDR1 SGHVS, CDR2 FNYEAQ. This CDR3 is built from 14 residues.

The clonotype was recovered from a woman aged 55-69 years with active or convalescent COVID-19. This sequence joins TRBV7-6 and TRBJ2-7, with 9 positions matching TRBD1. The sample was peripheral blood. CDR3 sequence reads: CASSFGQGYYEQYF. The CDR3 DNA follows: TGTGCCAGCAGCTTCGGACAGGGGTATTACGAGCAGTACTTC. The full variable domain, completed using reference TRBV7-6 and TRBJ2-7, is GAGVSQSPRYKVTKRGQDVALRCDPISGHVSLYWYRQALGQGPEFLTYFNYEAQQDKSGLPNDRFSAERPEGSISTLTIQRTEQRDSAMYRCASSFGQGYYEQYFGPGTRLTVT.